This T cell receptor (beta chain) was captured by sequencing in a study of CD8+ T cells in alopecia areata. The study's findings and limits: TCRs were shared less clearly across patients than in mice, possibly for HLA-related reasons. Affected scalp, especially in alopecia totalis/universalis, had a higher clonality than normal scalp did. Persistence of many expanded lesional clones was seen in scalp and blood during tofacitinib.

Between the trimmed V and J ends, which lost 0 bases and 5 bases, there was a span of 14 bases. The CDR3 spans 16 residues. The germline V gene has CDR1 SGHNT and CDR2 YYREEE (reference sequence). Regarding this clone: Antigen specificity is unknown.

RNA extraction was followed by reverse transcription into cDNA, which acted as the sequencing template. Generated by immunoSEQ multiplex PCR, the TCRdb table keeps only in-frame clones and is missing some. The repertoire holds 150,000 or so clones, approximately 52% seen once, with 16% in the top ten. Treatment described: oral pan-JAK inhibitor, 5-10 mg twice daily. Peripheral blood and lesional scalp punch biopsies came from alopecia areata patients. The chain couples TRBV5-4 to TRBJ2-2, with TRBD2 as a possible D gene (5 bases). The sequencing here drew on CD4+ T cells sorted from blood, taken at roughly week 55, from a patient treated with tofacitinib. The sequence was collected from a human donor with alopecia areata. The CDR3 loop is CASSLARSRGTGELFF. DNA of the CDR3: TGTGCCAGCAGCTTGGCCAGATCACGGGGAACCGGGGAGCTGTTTTTT. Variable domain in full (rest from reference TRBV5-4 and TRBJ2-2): ETGVTQSPTHLIKTRGQQVTLRCSSQSGHNTVSWYQQALGQGPQFIFQYYREEENGRGNFPPRFSGLQFPNYSSELNVNALELDDSALYLCASSLARSRGTGELFFGEGSRLTVL.